Shown below are 28 T cell receptor beta chains from a single sample sequenced in a study of response to subunit inactivated influenza vaccine. In TCRdb, the RT-PCR reads were re-called with MiXCR into one record per CDR3 protein. The data contain over 750,000 distinct CDR3 sequences, 21% of them seen just once; the ten biggest clones take up 10%. Sequenced material: PBMCs from blood, taken more than 4 days after vaccination. The receptors derive from a man aged 45-65 years who received an inactivated influenza vaccine.

The chain links TRBV29-1 to TRBJ2-3; D possibly corresponds to TRBD2 (6 bases). V shed 6 bases and J shed 3 bases, with 16 bases lying between them. Germline CDR1 and CDR2: SQVTM and ANQGSEA. The CDR3 covers 14 residues. Written as DNA, the CDR3 is TGCAGCGTCCCGCGGGAAGTTCTGACAGATACGCAGTATTTT. Its protein product is CSVPREVLTDTQYF.

This clonotype was detected only a few times. This CDR3 is CASSSGLPRITGELFF. CDR3 bases: TGTGCCAGCAGTTCGGGACTCCCTCGAATCACCGGGGAGCTGTTTTTT. The V call is TRBV12-3 or TRBV12-4, the J call TRBJ2-2; TRBD2 is a possible D gene (6 bases). The V end was cut by 4 bases, the J end by 4 bases, with 16 bases between. The CDR3 length is 16 residues.

The V and J genes are TRBV7-9 and TRBJ2-5; D might be TRBD1 (6 bases). CDR3 length equals 15 residues. The ends were cut back, 5 bases at V and 0 bases at J, with 13 bases in the middle. The germline V gene encodes CDR1 SEHNR and CDR2 FQNEAQ (reference sequence). In nucleotides, the CDR3 is TGTGCCAGCAGCCGGGACATACGGTACCAAGAGACCCAGTACTTC. Amino acid sequence: CASSRDIRYQETQYF.

This clonotype was seen a few times. V gene TRBV12-3 or TRBV12-4 combines with J gene TRBJ2-1, with TRBD2 matching over 9 bases. Trimming cost V 5 bases and J 4 bases; bases outside gene matches: 3. This CDR3 spans 14 amino acids. In DNA, the CDR3 is TGTGCCAGCAGTCAGCGGGAGGCGTACAATGAGCAGTTCTTC. Its protein is CASSQREAYNEQFF.

This clonotype was recorded many times. The CDR3 DNA follows: TGCAGCGTTGAGGATAGTTACGGACAGGGGTATGGCTACACCTTC. Protein sequence: CSVEDSYGQGYGYTF. The chain recombines TRBV29-1 with TRBJ1-2; the match to TRBD1 covers 9 bases. The germline gives CDR1 SQVTM, CDR2 ANQGSEA. This CDR3 region has 15 residues. V lost 3 bases, J lost 5 bases, and 10 bases stayed unmatched.

The chain recombines TRBV20-1 with TRBJ2-1; 7 bases map to TRBD1. J lost 4 bases, V lost 2 bases, and 11 bases had no gene match. The germline V gene has CDR1 DFQATT and CDR2 SNEGSKA (reference sequence). This CDR3 contains 16 residues. The CDR3 loop is CSARLLKQGIYNEQFF. In DNA, the CDR3 is TGCAGTGCTAGACTCCTTAAACAGGGGATTTACAATGAGCAGTTCTTC.

This clonotype was observed a handful of times. The genes are TRBV4-2 and TRBJ2-7; D is unresolved. The V end was cut by 2 bases, the J end by 5 bases, with 16 bases between. CDR3 length: 15 residues. Looked up from germline, CDR1 is LGHNA and CDR2 is YNFKEQ. In nucleotides, the CDR3 is TGTGCCAGCAGCCAAAATCGGGCAGGAAGGGACGAGCAGTACTTC. Encoded protein: CASSQNRAGRDEQYF.

This rearrangement joins TRBV29-1 to TRBJ1-1; D unclear. CDR3 length: 10 amino acids. Looked up from germline, CDR1 is SQVTM and CDR2 is ANQGSEA. Trimming took 7 bases from V and 3 from J, leaving 6 bases between them. The CDR3 region is CSATYTEAFF. The CDR3 bases are TGCAGCGCCACATACACTGAAGCTTTCTTT. Using reference TRBV29-1 and TRBJ1-1 for the parts outside the CDR3, the full variable domain is SAVISQKPSRDICQRGTSLTIQCQVDSQVTMMFWYRQQPGQSLTLIATANQGSEATYESGFVIDKFPISRPNLTFSTLTVSNMSPEDSSIYLCSATYTEAFFGQGTRLTVV.

The chain joins TRBV9 to TRBJ2-7; perhaps TRBD1 as D (6 bases). Germline assignment: CDR1 SGDLS and CDR2 YYNGEE. V lost 0 bases, J lost 3 bases, and 13 bases lay in between. This CDR3 spans 15 amino acids. CDR3 in amino acids: CASSVGQVPGYEQYF. The CDR3, as DNA: TGTGCCAGCAGCGTAGGACAGGTACCCGGCTACGAGCAGTACTTC.

The chain joins TRBV18 to TRBJ2-7; TRBD2 aligns across 8 bases. J lost 0 bases, V lost 3 bases, and 10 bases had no gene match. The CDR3 sequence is 17 residues long. CDR1 and CDR2 from the germline V gene are KGHSH and LQKENI. The CDR3 region is CASSPSLRGGSSYEQYF. The CDR3 coding sequence is TGTGCCAGCTCACCCAGCCTTCGGGGGGGATCCTCCTACGAGCAGTACTTC.

This chain links TRBV12-3 or TRBV12-4 with TRBJ2-7; D gene ambiguous. This CDR3 region has 14 residues. Trimming took off 3 bases at V and 2 bases at J, with 11 bases between the two ends. CDR3 nucleotide sequence: TGTGCCAGCAGTTTTTCCGGCGTTCCCTACGAGCAGTACTTC. Residues: CASSFSGVPYEQYF.

The V and J genes are TRBV6-2 or TRBV6-3 and TRBJ2-7; 9 bases are a match to TRBD1. Trimming took 8 bases from V and 1 from J; bases not matched to a gene: 9. Germline V lookup: CDR1 MNHEY, CDR2 SVGEGT. This CDR3 has 15 amino acids. As DNA, the CDR3 is TGTGCCAGCGGCAGGCCGGGACAGGGATCCTACGAGCAGTACTTC. It encodes CASGRPGQGSYEQYF.

V gene TRBV29-1 combines with J gene TRBJ1-1; TRBD1 might be the D (5 bases). In germline, CDR1 is SQVTM, CDR2 ANQGSEA. V lost 7 bases, J lost 0 bases, and 12 bases lay in between. CDR3 length equals 13 residues. The CDR3 sequence is CSGSGLLNTEAFF. CDR3 bases: TGCAGCGGGTCGGGACTTCTGAACACTGAAGCTTTCTTT.

This clonotype was observed many times. The chain has TRBV20-1 and TRBJ2-2; possibly TRBD1 for D (6 bases). The germline V and J ends were trimmed by 6 bases and 4 bases, with 15 bases remaining between them. The CDR3 spans 14 residues. CDR1 is DFQATT, CDR2 SNEGSKA, per germline (reference sequence). The CDR3 loop reads CSAWGQDSTGELFF. CDR3 coding DNA: TGCAGTGCCTGGGGGCAGGACAGCACCGGGGAGCTGTTTTTT.

This clonotype was counted only a few times. The chain combines TRBV5-4 with TRBJ2-2, with D maybe TRBD2 (6 bases). Germline V lookup: CDR1 SGHNT, CDR2 YYREEE (reference sequence). CDR3 length: 15 residues. Trimming pared 2 bases from V and 9 bases from J, leaving 17 bases between. CDR3 region: CASSLGSSAPRELFF. The CDR3, as DNA: TGTGCCAGCAGCTTAGGCTCTAGCGCCCCCCGGGAGCTGTTTTTT.

This clonotype occurred many times. J is TRBJ2-3 and V is TRBV5-5; the D is unclear. Trimming took 3 bases from V and 5 from J, leaving 16 bases between them. CDR3 size: 15 residues. Germline V gene sequence: CDR1 SGHKS, CDR2 YYEKEE (reference sequence). In DNA, the CDR3 is TGTGCCAGCAGCTACCCGATACCGAATAAAGATACGCAGTATTTT. Protein product: CASSYPIPNKDTQYF.

The gene calls are TRBV20-1 and TRBJ1-4; the D gene is possibly TRBD1 (6 bases). CDR3 length: 15 residues. Trimming pared 3 bases from V and 3 bases from J, leaving 14 bases between. Germline V gives CDR1 DFQATT, CDR2 SNEGSKA (reference sequence). The chain's CDR3 is CSASGQRGANEKLFF. The DNA for the CDR3 is TGCAGTGCTAGTGGACAGAGGGGAGCTAATGAAAAACTGTTTTTT.

V and J are TRBV6-2 or TRBV6-3 and TRBJ2-2, with D uncertain. The germline V gene encodes CDR1 MNHEY and CDR2 SVGEGT. CDR3 length equals 18 residues. The V gene lost 0 bases and the J gene lost 0 bases, with 14 bases spanning the gap. The chain's CDR3 is CASSYSISPETNTGELFF. The DNA of the CDR3 is TGTGCCAGCAGTTACTCGATATCCCCAGAGACGAACACCGGGGAGCTGTTTTTT.

This sequence joins TRBV20-1 and TRBJ1-1; D uncertain. CDR1 and CDR2 from the germline V gene are DFQATT and SNEGSKA (reference sequence). Trimming pared 6 bases from V and 2 bases from J, leaving 10 bases between. This CDR3 has 12 amino acids. The CDR3 nucleotides are TGCAGTGCGGGCAAGGGTAACACTGAAGCTTTCTTT. This codes for CSAGKGNTEAFF.

Only a few counts were recorded for this clonotype. The chain is built from TRBV7-3 and TRBJ2-5, with 7 positions matching TRBD2. This CDR3 region has 15 residues. Germline loops: CDR1 SGHTA, CDR2 FQGTGA. The V gene end was trimmed by 7 bases and the J gene end by 5 bases; junction bases not matched to a gene: 13. CDR3 in DNA: TGTGCCAGCACCCTTGGGGGAGGGGACTGGGAGACCCAGTACTTC. Amino acid sequence: CASTLGGGDWETQYF.

This clonotype was observed a handful of times. The V and J genes are TRBV28 and TRBJ2-2; TRBD2 agrees at 8 bases. The CDR3 covers 14 residues. Germline loops: CDR1 MDHEN, CDR2 SYDVKM. The J segment lost 0 bases and the V segment lost 8 bases, leaving 2 bases of the junction unmatched. CDR3 coding DNA: TGTGCCAGCCGACTAGCGCCGAACACCGGGGAGCTGTTTTTT. Translated, it gives CASRLAPNTGELFF.

The chain employs TRBV6-2 or TRBV6-3 and TRBJ1-2, with 7 bases lining up with TRBD1. CDR3 size: 15 residues. V lost 5 bases to trimming and J lost 2 bases; unmatched junction nucleotides: 8. CDR1 and CDR2 (germline): MNHEY, SVGEGT. CDR3 protein: CASSRDRAGNYGYTF. As DNA, the CDR3 is TGTGCCAGCAGTCGAGACAGGGCTGGGAACTATGGCTACACCTTC.

This clonotype was found a few times. One base away lies a much larger clone, so this may be a sequencing read error. This chain links TRBV5-1 with TRBJ1-5, with a possible D match to TRBD1 (6 bases). The germline CDR1 and CDR2 sequences are SGHRS and YFSETQ. The CDR3 runs to 13 residues. The CDR3: CASSLEGDHPQHF. The DNA for the CDR3 is TGCGCCAGCAGCTTAGAGGGGGATCACCCCCAGCATTTT.

The chain joins TRBV7-9 to TRBJ2-7; D not resolved. The CDR3 is 16 amino acids. V lost 1 base to trimming and J lost 3 bases, with 16 bases between them. Germline assignment: CDR1 SEHNR and CDR2 FQNEAQ (reference sequence). CDR3 in amino acids: CASSLVGQGFSYEQYF. The CDR3 DNA sequence: TGTGCCAGCAGCTTAGTTGGGCAAGGATTTAGCTACGAGCAGTACTTC.

V and J are TRBV10-3 and TRBJ2-7; D call uncertain. Germline V lookup: CDR1 ENHRY, CDR2 SYGVKD. V lost 6 bases, J lost 2 bases, and 14 bases lay in between. This CDR3 has 14 amino acids. CDR3 loop: CAISRLDPPYEQYF. The CDR3 DNA sequence: TGTGCCATCAGCAGGTTGGATCCACCCTACGAGCAGTACTTC.

Only a few counts were recorded for this clonotype. V usage is TRBV6-2 or TRBV6-3 and J usage is TRBJ2-7; TRBD1 agrees at 9 bases. Looked up from germline, CDR1 is MNHEY and CDR2 is SVGEGT. V lost 0 bases to trimming and J lost 2 bases; unmatched junction nucleotides: 8. This CDR3 has 17 residues. CDR3 bases: TGTGCCAGCAGTTACTCGATTTGGGACAGGGACACCTACGAGCAGTACTTC. Amino acids: CASSYSIWDRDTYEQYF.

The table lists this clonotype with a few counts. The rearrangement links TRBV5-1 to TRBJ2-7, with TRBD2 as a possible D gene (5 bases). The CDR3 loop spans 13 amino acids. The germline V gene encodes CDR1 SGHRS and CDR2 YFSETQ. V was trimmed by 4 bases and J by 7 bases, leaving 15 bases between them. CDR3 coding DNA: TGCGCCAGCAGCCCCGACGCGCGAGGGGAGCAGTACTTC. Translated: CASSPDARGEQYF.

This clonotype has only one observation. This chain joins TRBV20-1 and TRBJ2-3, with 9 bases lining up with TRBD2. This CDR3 region has 16 residues. The germline gives CDR1 DFQATT, CDR2 SNEGSKA (reference sequence). V lost 1 base, J lost 5 bases, and 10 bases stayed unmatched. CDR3 in DNA: TGCAGTGCTAGAGGGCTAGCGGGGAGATCCATAGATACGCAGTATTTT. Its protein is CSARGLAGRSIDTQYF.